This T cell receptor (beta chain) was captured by sequencing in a study of tumor and adjacent non-tumor tissue in lung cancer (dated by TCRdb to the late 2010s). About the study as a whole: By cancer type, the cohort comprised 11 to 12 adenocarcinoma patients, a couple of squamous cell carcinoma patients and 1 small cell lung cancer patient. Among the roughly 15 patients, ages ranged from about 30 to 80 years, about 10 were men and 5 were women, and disease was TNM stage I to III. Sequencing produced fewer than 150,000,000 productive TCRbeta reads in total, an average of about 3.8 million reads per sample. The study compared bulk TCRbeta repertoires between lung tumor tissue and matched distant non-tumor lung tissue from 15 lung cancer patients. About 30 paired specimens, one tumor and one normal lung sample per patient, were profiled by TCRbeta CDR3 sequencing. Results the study describes overall, beyond this receptor: A significantly larger cumulative share of the repertoire was made up by the top 100 clones in normal lung than in tumor tissue. Significantly higher TCR diversity was found in younger patients, and higher tumor TCR diversity was associated with shorter overall and disease-free survival. Peripheral blood was not sequenced, so blood TCRbeta repertoires were not examined in the lung cancer patients of the study. Tumor tissue showed significantly higher TCR diversity (inverse Simpson) than normal lung tissue, at around 460 vs 160 (P = 0.0075, Mann-Whitney U test). The sequencing platform is not named in the methods, and unique molecular identifiers are not mentioned. Only about 15 patients were in the cohort, and the authors stated that larger samples and more detailed clinical data are needed.

Bulk unsorted tissue served as the source for RNA extraction, and RNA quality was assessed using a NanoDrop ND-1000 and an Agilent 2100. The normal lung samples consisted of distant non-tumor tissue collected more than 3 cm from the tumor edge. All donors had newly diagnosed lung cancer, had not received prior chemotherapy, and were admitted for thoracic surgery in China between August and November 2014. Patients with previous radiotherapy or chemotherapy, or with another concurrent cancer, were excluded from the study. Pieces of surgical tissue measuring about 1-2.1 cm3 were kept in RNAlater solution and stored at -80 degrees C until use. The method behind the library was multiplex PCR. Sequencing was performed on an Illumina HiSeq 2500. TCRbeta libraries were constructed through three rounds of nested PCR with primers (Table S4) according to protocols modified from ARM-PCR. Before sequencing, PCR products of 200-500 bp were cut from the gel and purified using the QIAquick gel extraction kit. The paper's processing steps were these. Reads were cleaned with Trimmomatic, merged with FLASH into complete CDR3 sequences, and assigned to V(D)J germline segments with MiTCR. Clonal diversity was calculated as the inverse Simpson's index using VDJtools. In-frame sequences lacking a premature stop codon were counted as productive reads. TCRdb reworked the public reads: Q25 trimming with fastp, MiXCR clone assembly, productive beta chains retained. Every CDR3 protein is listed once, alongside the most common genes and DNA of its rows. TCRdb's processing, not the study's, gives the V and J calls here. This sample lists some 80,000 distinct CDR3 sequences; roughly 80% were detected once. The ten top clones hold about 47% of the sample.

Turning to this clonotype: What this receptor recognizes is not known. A single base separates this from a much larger clone, so it may be a read error.

As encoded in the germline V gene, CDR1 is SQVTM while CDR2 is ANQGSEA. CDR3 length: 15 amino acids, cysteine to phenylalanine. Only the CDR3 DNA stays, 45 bases, in frame from base 1. Sequencing was carried out using distant non-tumor lung tissue. The sequence was obtained from a man aged 60 to 69 with non-small cell lung cancer. The V and J genes are TRBV29-1 and TRBJ2-2, with 13 bases aligning to TRBD2. The nucleotides read TGCAGCGCCAAGACTAGCGGGGGGAACACCGGGGAGCTGTTATTT. It codes for CSAKTSGGNTGELLF.